The clone carrying this T cell receptor beta chain was observed many times. Its target is not known. These data originate in a study of molecular identifiers for immune sequencing clone quantification. Study-wide findings and caveats: Clones that had above 20 RNA copies took up over 98% of effector molecules but under 1% in naive cells. Clone sizes could be underestimated for highly expanded clones when identical TCR molecules share a barcode.

V lost 4 bases, J lost 2 bases, and 25 bases lay in between. Per germline, CDR1 SGHVS and CDR2 FNYEAQ. The CDR3 covers 19 residues. The bulk TCR libraries were made with methods described before and with listed TCR primers. In TCRdb, the PCR reads were re-called with MiXCR into one record per CDR3 protein. The top ten clones hold around 0.84% of a sample with 460,000 or so distinct CDR3 sequences, around a fifth of them seen once. Isolation of naive CD8 T cells was achieved by sorting on a CD8+CD4-CCR7+CD45RA+ phenotype. Sequenced input: naive CD8+ T cells from blood, with Jurkat cell RNA spiked in. Subset denoted: FACS-sorted CD8+CD4-CCR7+CD45RA+ naive T cells. The TCR comes from a human donor in good health. Some libraries in this study had Jurkat cell RNA spiked in. This chain joins TRBV7-6 and TRBJ2-3; weak D call: TRBD2 (6 bases). CDR3: CASSSGHAGLKRLTDTQYF. DNA for the CDR3: TGTGCCAGCAGCTCCGGTCACGCGGGGTTAAAACGACTCACAGATACGCAGTATTTT.